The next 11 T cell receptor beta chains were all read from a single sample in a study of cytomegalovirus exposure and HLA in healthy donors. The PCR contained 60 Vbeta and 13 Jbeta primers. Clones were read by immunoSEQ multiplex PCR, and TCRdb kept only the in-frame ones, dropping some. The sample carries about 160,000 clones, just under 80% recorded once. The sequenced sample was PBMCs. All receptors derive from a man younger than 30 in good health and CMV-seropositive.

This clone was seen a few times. CDR3 in amino acids: CASSPTIPTGGAQPQHF. The CDR3 DNA reads TGTGCCAGCAGTCCGACCATCCCGACAGGGGGAGCCCAGCCCCAGCATTTT. This chain joins TRBV28 and TRBJ1-5; 9 bases map to TRBD1. CDR1 and CDR2 (germline): MDHEN, SYDVKM. After removal of 5 bases from V and 7 bases from J, the junction contained 15 bases not matched to a gene. The CDR3 runs to 17 residues. Based on the CDR3 plus reference TRBV28 and TRBJ1-5, the full variable domain is DVKVTQSSRYLVKRTGEKVFLECVQDMDHENMFWYRQDPGLGLRLIYFSYDVKMKEKGDIPEGYSVSREKKERFSLILESASTNQTSMYLCASSPTIPTGGAQPQHFGDGTRLSIL.

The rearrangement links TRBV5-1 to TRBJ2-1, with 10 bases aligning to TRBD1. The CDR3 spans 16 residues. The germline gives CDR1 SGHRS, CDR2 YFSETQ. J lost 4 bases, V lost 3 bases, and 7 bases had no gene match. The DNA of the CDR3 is TGCGCCAGCAGCTCGGTAGGGACAGGGGCTTACAATGAGCAGTTCTTC. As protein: CASSSVGTGAYNEQFF.

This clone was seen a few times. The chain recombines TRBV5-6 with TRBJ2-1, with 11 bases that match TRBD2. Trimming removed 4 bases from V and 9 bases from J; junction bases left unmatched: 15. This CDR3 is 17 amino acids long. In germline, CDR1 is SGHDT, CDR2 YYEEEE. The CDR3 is CASSLLAGAPRSPEQFF. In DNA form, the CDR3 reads TGTGCCAGCAGCCTACTAGCGGGAGCCCCGCGATCGCCTGAGCAGTTCTTC.

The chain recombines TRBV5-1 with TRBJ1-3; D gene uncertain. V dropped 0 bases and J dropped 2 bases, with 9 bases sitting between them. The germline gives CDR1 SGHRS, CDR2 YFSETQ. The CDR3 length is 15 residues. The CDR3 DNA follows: TGCGCCAGCAGCTTGGAGCCACTACCTGGAAACACCATATATTTT. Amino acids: CASSLEPLPGNTIYF.

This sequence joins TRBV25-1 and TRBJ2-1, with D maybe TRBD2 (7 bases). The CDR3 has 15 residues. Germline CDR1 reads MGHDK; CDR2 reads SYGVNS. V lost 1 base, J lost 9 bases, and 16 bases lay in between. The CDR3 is CASSEWGGPGGEQFF. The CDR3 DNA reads TGTGCCAGCAGTGAATGGGGGGGCCCGGGGGGTGAGCAGTTCTTC. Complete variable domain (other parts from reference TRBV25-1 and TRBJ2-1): EADIYQTPRYLVIGTGKKITLECSQTMGHDKMYWYQQDPGMELHLIHYSYGVNSTEKGDLSSESTVSRIRTEHFPLTLESARPSHTSQYLCASSEWGGPGGEQFFGPGTRLTVL.

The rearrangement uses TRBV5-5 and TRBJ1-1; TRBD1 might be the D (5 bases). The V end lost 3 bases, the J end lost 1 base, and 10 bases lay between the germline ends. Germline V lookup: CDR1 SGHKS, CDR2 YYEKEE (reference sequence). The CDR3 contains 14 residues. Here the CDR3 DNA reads TGTGCCAGCAGCTCCGGGACTGCGAACACTGAAGCTTTCTTT. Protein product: CASSSGTANTEAFF. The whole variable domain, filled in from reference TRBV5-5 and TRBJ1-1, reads DAGVTQSPTHLIKTRGQQVTLRCSPISGHKSVSWYQQVLGQGPQFIFQYYEKEERGRGNFPDRFSARQFPNYSSELNVNALLLGDSALYLCASSSGTANTEAFFGQGTRLTVV.

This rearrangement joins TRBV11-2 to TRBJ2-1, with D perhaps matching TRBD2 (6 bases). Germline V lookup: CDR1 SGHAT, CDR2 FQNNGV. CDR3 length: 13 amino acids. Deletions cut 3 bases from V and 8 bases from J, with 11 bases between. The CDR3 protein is CASSLGGRDEQFF. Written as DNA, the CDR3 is TGTGCCAGCAGCTTGGGGGGACGGGATGAGCAGTTCTTC.

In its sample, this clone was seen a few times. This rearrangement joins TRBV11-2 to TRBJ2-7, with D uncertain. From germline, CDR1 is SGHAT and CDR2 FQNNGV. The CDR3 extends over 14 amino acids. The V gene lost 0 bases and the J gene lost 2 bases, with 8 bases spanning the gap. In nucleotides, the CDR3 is TGTGCCAGCAGCTTAGAAGTGCGTACCTACGAGCAGTACTTC. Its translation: CASSLEVRTYEQYF.

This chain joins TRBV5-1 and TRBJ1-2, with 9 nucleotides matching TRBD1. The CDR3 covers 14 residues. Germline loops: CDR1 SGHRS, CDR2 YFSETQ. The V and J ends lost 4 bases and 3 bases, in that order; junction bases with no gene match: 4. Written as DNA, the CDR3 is TGCGCCAGCAGCCCGGGACAGGGACACTATGGCTACACCTTC. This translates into CASSPGQGHYGYTF.

As DNA, the CDR3 is TGTGCCAGCAGCTTAGCCGTAGGACAGCATAGTTACGAGCAGTACTTC. As protein: CASSLAVGQHSYEQYF. The chain recombines TRBV7-2 with TRBJ2-7, with D possibly being TRBD1 (6 bases). CDR3 size: 16 residues. V lost 0 bases to trimming and J lost 4 bases, with 16 bases between them. Germline assignment: CDR1 SGHTA and CDR2 FQGNSA.

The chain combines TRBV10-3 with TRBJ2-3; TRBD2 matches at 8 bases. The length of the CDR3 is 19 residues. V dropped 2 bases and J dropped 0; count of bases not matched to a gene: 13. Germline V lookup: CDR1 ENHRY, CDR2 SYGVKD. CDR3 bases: TGTGCCATCAGTGAGCCCCTAGACAGCGGGGGATCTAGCACAGATACGCAGTATTTT. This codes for CAISEPLDSGGSSTDTQYF.